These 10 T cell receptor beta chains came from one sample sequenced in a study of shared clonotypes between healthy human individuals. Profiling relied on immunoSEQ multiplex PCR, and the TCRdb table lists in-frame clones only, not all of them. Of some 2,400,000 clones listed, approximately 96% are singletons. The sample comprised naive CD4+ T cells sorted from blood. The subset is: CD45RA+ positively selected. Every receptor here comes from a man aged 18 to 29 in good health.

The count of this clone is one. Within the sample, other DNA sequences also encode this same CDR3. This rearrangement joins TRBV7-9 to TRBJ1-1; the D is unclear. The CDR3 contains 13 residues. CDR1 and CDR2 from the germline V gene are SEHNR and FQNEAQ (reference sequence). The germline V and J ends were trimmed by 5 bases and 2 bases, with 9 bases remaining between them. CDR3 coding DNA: TGTGCCAGCAGCCCGATTCAAAACACTGAAGCTTTCTTT. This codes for CASSPIQNTEAFF.

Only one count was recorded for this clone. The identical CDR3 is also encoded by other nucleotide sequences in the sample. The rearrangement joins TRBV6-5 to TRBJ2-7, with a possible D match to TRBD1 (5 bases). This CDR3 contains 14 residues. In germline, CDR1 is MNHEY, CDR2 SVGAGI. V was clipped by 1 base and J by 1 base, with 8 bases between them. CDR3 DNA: TGTGCCAGCAGTTACTTAGCAGGGTCCTACGAGCAGTACTTC. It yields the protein CASSYLAGSYEQYF.

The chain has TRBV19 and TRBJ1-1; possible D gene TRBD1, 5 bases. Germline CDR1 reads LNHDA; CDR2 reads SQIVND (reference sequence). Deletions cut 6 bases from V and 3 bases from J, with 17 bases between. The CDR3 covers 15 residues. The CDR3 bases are TGTGCCAGTAGACTACGGGGGGGAGCCGACACTGAAGCTTTCTTT. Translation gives CASRLRGGADTEAFF.

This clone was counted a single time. The CDR3 spells CASSLSQAGGEQFF. The CDR3 bases are TGTGCCAGCAGCTTATCACAGGCTGGGGGTGAGCAGTTCTTC. This chain joins TRBV11-2 and TRBJ2-1; D possibly matches TRBD1 or TRBD2 (5 bases each). CDR1 and CDR2 from the germline V gene are SGHAT and FQNNGV. This CDR3 comprises 14 residues. V was shortened by 2 bases and J by 9 bases, with 14 bases between the two germline ends.

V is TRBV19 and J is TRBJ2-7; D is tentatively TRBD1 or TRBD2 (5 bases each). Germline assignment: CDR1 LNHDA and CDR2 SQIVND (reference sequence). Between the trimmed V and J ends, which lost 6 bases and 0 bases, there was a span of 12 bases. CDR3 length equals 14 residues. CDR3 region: CASRAGTGSYEQYF. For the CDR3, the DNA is TGTGCCAGTAGAGCCGGGACGGGCTCCTACGAGCAGTACTTC.

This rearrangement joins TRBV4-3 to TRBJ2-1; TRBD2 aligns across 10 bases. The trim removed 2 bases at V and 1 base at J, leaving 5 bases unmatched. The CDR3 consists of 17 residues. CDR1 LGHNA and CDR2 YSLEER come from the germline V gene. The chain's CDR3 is CASSQRLAGGSYNEQFF. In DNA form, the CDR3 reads TGCGCCAGCAGCCAACGTTTAGCGGGAGGATCCTACAATGAGCAGTTCTTC.

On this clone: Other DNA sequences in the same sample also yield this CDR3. The CDR3 is CASSLAGQGADTQYF. In DNA form, the CDR3 reads TGCGCCAGCAGCTTGGCGGGACAGGGGGCAGATACGCAGTATTTT. The rearrangement links TRBV5-1 to TRBJ2-3; 11 bases match TRBD1. From germline, CDR1 is SGHRS and CDR2 YFSETQ. The J segment lost 4 bases and the V segment lost 0 bases, leaving 1 base of the junction unmatched. The CDR3 consists of 15 residues.

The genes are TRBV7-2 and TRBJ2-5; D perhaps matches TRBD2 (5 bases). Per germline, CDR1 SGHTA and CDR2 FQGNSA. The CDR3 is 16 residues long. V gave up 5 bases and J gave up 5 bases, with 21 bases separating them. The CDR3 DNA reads TGTGCCAGCAGCCGAGTGGGCGGCCCACGGAGGGAGACCCAGTACTTC. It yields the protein CASSRVGGPRRETQYF.

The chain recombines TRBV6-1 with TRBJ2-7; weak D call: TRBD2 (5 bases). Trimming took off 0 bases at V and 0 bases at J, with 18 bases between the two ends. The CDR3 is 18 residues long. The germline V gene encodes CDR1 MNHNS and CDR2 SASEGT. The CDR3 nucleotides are TGTGCCAGCAGTGAAGCCGGGGTTTTCGCGTCCAACTCCTACGAGCAGTACTTC. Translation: CASSEAGVFASNSYEQYF.

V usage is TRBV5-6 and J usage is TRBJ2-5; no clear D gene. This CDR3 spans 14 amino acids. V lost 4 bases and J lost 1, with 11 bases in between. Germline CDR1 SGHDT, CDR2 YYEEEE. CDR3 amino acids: CASSAPGLQETQYF. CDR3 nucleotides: TGTGCCAGCAGCGCCCCGGGCCTCCAAGAGACCCAGTACTTC.